A selection of T cell receptor beta chains follows, all from one sample in a study of cytomegalovirus exposure and HLA in healthy donors. This table comes from immunoSEQ multiplex PCR, and its TCRdb copy is limited to in-frame clones, with some not included. The profile shows 150,000 to 200,000 clones, about 80% of them singletons. Sequenced: PBMCs. The receptors stem from a middle-aged woman in good health and CMV-seronegative. The CDR3 runs from the conserved cysteine through the conserved F or W. The D gene is left open where the match is weak. The size of a clone is reported for some rows only, either as once, few or many, or as a class for expanded clones.

d_gene	j_gene	v_gene	abundance	CDR3aa	CDR3nt
TRBD1	TRBJ1-5	TRBV2	NA	CASRSGQGNNQPQHF	TGTGCCAGCAGGTCGGGACAGGGAAACAATCAGCCCCAGCATTTT
NA	TRBJ2-5	TRBV5-4	NA	CASSLAEAQETQYF	TGTGCCAGCAGCTTGGCCGAGGCCCAAGAGACCCAGTACTTC
NA	TRBJ1-5	TRBV21-1	NA	CASSKLGLRFSNQPQHF	TGTGCCAGCAGCAAGTTGGGACTGAGGTTTAGCAATCAGCCCCAGCATTTT
TRBD2	TRBJ2-2	TRBV10-3	NA	CAISETSGRGSIRELFF	TGTGCCATCAGTGAGACTAGCGGGAGGGGTAGTATCCGGGAGCTGTTTTTT
TRBD1	TRBJ1-1	TRBV30	NA	CAWSPGGNRESEAFF	TGTGCCTGGAGCCCAGGGGGGAATCGGGAGAGCGAAGCTTTCTTT
NA	TRBJ1-2	TRBV15	NA	CATSRDRGANYGYTF	TGTGCCACCAGCAGAGATCGAGGAGCTAACTATGGCTACACCTTC
TRBD1	TRBJ1-2	TRBV28	NA	CASSFLDRGYGYTF	TGTGCCAGCAGTTTCTTGGACAGGGGGTATGGCTACACCTTC
NA	TRBJ1-1	TRBV7-6	NA	CASSLNPTANTEAFF	TGTGCCAGCAGCTTAAATCCCACAGCGAACACTGAAGCTTTCTTT
TRBD2	TRBJ2-3	TRBV6-1	NA	CASSAAGATDTQYF	TGTGCCAGCAGTGCGGCGGGAGCTACAGATACGCAGTATTTT
NA	TRBJ2-3	TRBV19	NA	CAISTDSDTQYF	TGTGCCATATCGACAGATTCAGATACGCAGTATTTT
NA	TRBJ1-1	TRBV9	once	CASSPPVRGTEAFF	TGTGCCAGCAGCCCTCCGGTGCGGGGCACTGAAGCTTTCTTT
TRBD1	TRBJ1-5	TRBV30	NA	CAWSVGGAGNQPQHF	TGTGCCTGGAGTGTAGGGGGCGCGGGCAATCAGCCCCAGCATTTT
NA	TRBJ1-4	TRBV5-1	NA	CASSLARGAGEKLFF	TGCGCCAGCAGCTTGGCACGGGGAGCAGGTGAAAAACTGTTTTTT
TRBD2	TRBJ2-5	TRBV11-2	once	CASSSPYSGRVEETQYF	TGTGCCAGCAGCTCCCCCTATAGCGGGAGGGTGGAAGAGACCCAGTACTTC
NA	TRBJ2-7	TRBV28	NA	CASSLSGGQRGEQYF	TGTGCCAGCAGTTTATCCGGGGGTCAGAGAGGCGAGCAGTACTTC
NA	TRBJ2-3	TRBV29-1	NA	CSVEDDGSATDTQYF	TGCAGCGTTGAAGATGATGGGAGCGCGACAGATACGCAGTATTTT
TRBD2	TRBJ2-3	TRBV13	NA	CASSLRPGLSTDTQYF	TGTGCCAGCAGCCTCCGCCCGGGACTAAGCACAGATACGCAGTATTTT
TRBD2	TRBJ2-1	TRBV4-1	NA	CASSQEKTSGRVNGEQFF	TGCGCCAGCAGCCAAGAAAAAACTAGCGGGAGGGTTAACGGTGAGCAGTTCTTC
TRBD1	TRBJ1-4	TRBV6-6	NA	CASSPGTGGVVEKLFF	TGTGCCAGCAGCCCCGGGACAGGGGGTGTTGTTGAAAAACTGTTTTTT
TRBD2	TRBJ2-3	TRBV9	NA	CASSVGGLAGGRDTQYF	TGTGCCAGCAGCGTAGGGGGACTAGCGGGAGGGCGTGATACGCAGTATTTT
NA	TRBJ1-5	TRBV25-1	NA	CASSEYPRRRDNQPQHF	TGTGCCAGCAGTGAATATCCCAGGCGGAGGGACAATCAGCCCCAGCATTTT
TRBD1	TRBJ1-1	TRBV20-1	NA	CSALGGQEAFF	TGCAGTGCCCTAGGGGGACAGGAAGCTTTCTTT
TRBD1	TRBJ1-5	TRBV28	NA	CASSLRTGGHQPQHF	TGTGCCAGCAGTTTAAGGACAGGGGGCCATCAGCCCCAGCATTTT
TRBD1	TRBJ1-2	TRBV7-3	few	CASSSRQGGGYTF	TGTGCCAGCAGCTCTCGACAGGGCGGTGGCTACACCTTC
NA	TRBJ2-7	TRBV30	NA	CAWSTYRPRGYEQYF	TGTGCCTGGAGTACCTACAGGCCCCGGGGGTACGAGCAGTACTTC
NA	TRBJ2-2	TRBV30	NA	CAWALTGTGELFF	TGTGCCTGGGCGTTAACGGGGACCGGGGAGCTGTTTTTT
NA	TRBJ2-2	TRBV9	few	CASSVELVAAGELFF	TGTGCCAGCAGCGTAGAACTAGTAGCCGCCGGGGAGCTGTTTTTT
NA	TRBJ2-6	TRBV5-1	once	CASSGSSGANVLTF	TGCGCCAGCTCCGGGAGCTCTGGGGCCAACGTCCTGACTTTC
TRBD2	TRBJ2-2	TRBV7-3	NA	CASSLGLAGANTGELFF	TGTGCCAGCAGCTTAGGTCTAGCGGGGGCGAACACCGGGGAGCTGTTTTTT
TRBD2	TRBJ2-6	TRBV28	NA	CASSSSSGSGANVLTF	TGTGCCAGCAGTTCTAGTAGCGGGAGTGGGGCCAACGTCCTGACTTTC
TRBD1	TRBJ2-5	TRBV28	NA	CASSFGTGGQETQYF	TGTGCCAGCAGTTTTGGGACAGGGGGACAAGAGACCCAGTACTTC
NA	TRBJ2-3	TRBV5-1	NA	CASSLAGDTQYF	TGCGCCAGCAGCTTAGCGGGTGATACGCAGTATTTT
TRBD1	TRBJ2-5	TRBV5-6	NA	CASRETGGQETQYF	TGTGCCAGCAGGGAGACAGGGGGACAAGAGACCCAGTACTTC
TRBD2	TRBJ2-1	TRBV11-3	NA	CASSFSGTSGRAWFHEQFF	TGTGCCAGCAGCTTCTCCGGGACTAGCGGGAGGGCCTGGTTCCATGAGCAGTTCTTC
NA	TRBJ2-5	TRBV7-9	NA	CASSHAGRSKETQYF	TGTGCCAGCAGCCACGCTGGGAGGAGTAAAGAGACCCAGTACTTC
NA	TRBJ2-7	TRBV2	NA	CASQEEAYQGEQYF	TGTGCCAGCCAAGAGGAGGCTTACCAGGGGGAGCAGTACTTC
TRBD1	TRBJ1-1	TRBV28	NA	CASSFPQGAWGNTEAFF	TGTGCCAGCAGTTTCCCCCAGGGGGCGTGGGGGAACACTGAAGCTTTCTTT
TRBD1	TRBJ2-1	TRBV5-1	NA	CASTPTGGSYNEQFF	TGCGCCAGCACCCCGACAGGGGGCTCCTACAATGAGCAGTTCTTC
NA	TRBJ1-3	TRBV6-1	NA	CASSEDRVHTIYF	TGTGCCAGCAGTGAAGACAGGGTCCACACCATATATTTT
NA	TRBJ2-4	TRBV5-1	NA	CASSLASLVDIQYF	TGCGCCAGCAGCTTGGCATCCCTAGTGGACATTCAGTACTTC
TRBD1	TRBJ1-4	TRBV28	NA	CASRPGGSYNEKLFF	TGTGCCAGCAGGCCAGGGGGGTCCTATAATGAAAAACTGTTTTTT
TRBD2	TRBJ2-7	TRBV19	few	CASSPTSVSYEQYF	TGTGCCAGTAGTCCGACTAGCGTATCCTACGAGCAGTACTTC
NA	TRBJ1-1	TRBV19	NA	CASLNRVDTEAFF	TGTGCCAGTCTTAACAGGGTGGACACTGAAGCTTTCTTT
NA	TRBJ1-4	TRBV27	once	CASSLTATNEKLFF	TGTGCCAGCAGTTTAACGGCAACTAATGAAAAACTGTTTTTT
NA	TRBJ2-1	TRBV29-1	NA	CSVAWGQRDEQFF	TGCAGCGTTGCCTGGGGGCAAAGGGATGAGCAGTTCTTC
NA	TRBJ2-2	TRBV28	NA	CASSLTSSGELFF	TGTGCCAGCAGTTTGACTAGTTCCGGGGAGCTGTTTTTT
TRBD2	TRBJ2-1	TRBV15	NA	CATSSGTNSYNEQFF	TGTGCCACCAGCAGTGGGACTAACTCCTACAATGAGCAGTTCTTC
TRBD2	TRBJ2-3	TRBV11-2	NA	CASSVSGNVADTQYF	TGTGCCAGCAGCGTTAGCGGGAATGTGGCAGATACGCAGTATTTT
TRBD2	TRBJ2-1	TRBV29-1	NA	CSVEARSGRADNEQFF	TGCAGCGTTGAAGCAAGGAGCGGGAGGGCCGACAATGAGCAGTTCTTC
NA	TRBJ1-1	TRBV19	NA	CASSIDRNTEAFF	TGTGCCAGTAGTATAGATCGGAACACTGAAGCTTTCTTT
NA	TRBJ2-6	TRBV29-1	NA	CSVEGGSGANVLTF	TGCAGCGTTGAAGGAGGCTCTGGGGCCAACGTCCTGACTTTC
NA	TRBJ2-5	TRBV7-7	few	CASSVTSSQETQYF	TGTGCTAGCAGCGTTACTAGCAGTCAAGAGACCCAGTACTTC
NA	TRBJ1-3	TRBV10-3	few	CAISWDSYSGNTIYF	TGTGCCATCAGTTGGGACTCATATTCTGGAAACACCATATATTTT
NA	TRBJ1-5	TRBV6-1	NA	CASSSFGPQHF	TGTGCCAGCAGTAGCTTTGGGCCCCAGCATTTT